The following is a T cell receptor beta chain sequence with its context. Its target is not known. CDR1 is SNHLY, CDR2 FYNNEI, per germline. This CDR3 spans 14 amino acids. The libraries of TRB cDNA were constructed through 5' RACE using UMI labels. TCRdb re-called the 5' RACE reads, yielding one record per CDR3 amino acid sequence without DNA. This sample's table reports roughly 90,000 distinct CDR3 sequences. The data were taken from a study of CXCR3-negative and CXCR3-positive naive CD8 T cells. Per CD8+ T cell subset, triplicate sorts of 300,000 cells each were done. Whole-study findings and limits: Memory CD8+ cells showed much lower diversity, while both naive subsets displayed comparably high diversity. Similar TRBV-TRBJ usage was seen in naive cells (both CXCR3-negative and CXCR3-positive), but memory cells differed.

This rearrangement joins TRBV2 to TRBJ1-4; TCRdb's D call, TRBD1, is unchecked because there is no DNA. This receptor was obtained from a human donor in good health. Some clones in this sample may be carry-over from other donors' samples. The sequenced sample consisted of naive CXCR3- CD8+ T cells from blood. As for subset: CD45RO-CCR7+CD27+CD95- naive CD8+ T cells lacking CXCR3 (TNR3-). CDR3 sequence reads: CASRDPRANEKLFF.